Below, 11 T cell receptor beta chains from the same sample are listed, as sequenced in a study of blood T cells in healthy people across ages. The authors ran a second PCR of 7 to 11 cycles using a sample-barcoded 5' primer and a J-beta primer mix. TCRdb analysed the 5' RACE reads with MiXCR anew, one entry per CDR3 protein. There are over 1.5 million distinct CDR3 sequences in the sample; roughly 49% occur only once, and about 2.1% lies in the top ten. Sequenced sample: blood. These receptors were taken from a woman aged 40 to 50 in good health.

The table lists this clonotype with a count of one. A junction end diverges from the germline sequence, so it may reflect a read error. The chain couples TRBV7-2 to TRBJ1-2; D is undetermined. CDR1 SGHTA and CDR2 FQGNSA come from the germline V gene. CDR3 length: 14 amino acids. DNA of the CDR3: TGTGCCGGCAGCTTAGCCCAGCGGGACTATGGCTACACCTTC. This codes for CAGSLAQRDYGYTF.

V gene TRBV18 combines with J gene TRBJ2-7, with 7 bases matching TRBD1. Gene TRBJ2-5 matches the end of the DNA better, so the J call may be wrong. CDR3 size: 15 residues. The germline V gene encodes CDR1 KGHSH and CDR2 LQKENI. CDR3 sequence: CASSPPQGFGETQYF. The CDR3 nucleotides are TGTGCCAGCTCACCACCACAGGGGTTTGGGGAGACCCAGTACTTC.

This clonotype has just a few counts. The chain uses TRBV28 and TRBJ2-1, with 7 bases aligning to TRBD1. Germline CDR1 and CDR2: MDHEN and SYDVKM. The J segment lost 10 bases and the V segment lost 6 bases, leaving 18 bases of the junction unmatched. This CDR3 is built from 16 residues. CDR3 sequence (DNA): TGTGCCAGCAGCCCCTATCGCGACAGGGTAAAGGGGGAGCAGTTCTTC. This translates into CASSPYRDRVKGEQFF.

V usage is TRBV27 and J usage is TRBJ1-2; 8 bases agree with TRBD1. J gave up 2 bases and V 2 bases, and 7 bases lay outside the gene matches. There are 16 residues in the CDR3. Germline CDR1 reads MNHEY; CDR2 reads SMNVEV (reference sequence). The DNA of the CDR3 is TGTGCCAGCAGTTTAACATGGACAGGGCTAAACTATGGCTACACCTTC. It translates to CASSLTWTGLNYGYTF.

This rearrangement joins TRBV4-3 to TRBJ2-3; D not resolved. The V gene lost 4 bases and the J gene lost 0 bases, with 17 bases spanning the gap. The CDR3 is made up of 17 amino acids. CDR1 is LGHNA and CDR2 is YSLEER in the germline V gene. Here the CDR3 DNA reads TGCGCCAGCAGCCGCGCCGGAAGCGCATTAAGCACAGATACGCAGTATTTT. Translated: CASSRAGSALSTDTQYF.

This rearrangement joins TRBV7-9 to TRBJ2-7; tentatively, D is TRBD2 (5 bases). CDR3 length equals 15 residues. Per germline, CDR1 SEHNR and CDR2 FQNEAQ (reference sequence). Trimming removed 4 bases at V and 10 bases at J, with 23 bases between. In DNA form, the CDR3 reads TGTGCCAGCAGCTCGCTCAGCCTAGCCAAAAACACTCAGTACTTC. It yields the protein CASSSLSLAKNTQYF.

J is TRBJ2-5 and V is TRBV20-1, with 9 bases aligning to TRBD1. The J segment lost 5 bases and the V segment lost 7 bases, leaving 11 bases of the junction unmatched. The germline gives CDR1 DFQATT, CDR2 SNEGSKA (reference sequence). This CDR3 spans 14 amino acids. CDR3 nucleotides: TGCAGTGTCCCAGACAGGGGGTTTCGGGAGACCCAGTACTTC. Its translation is CSVPDRGFRETQYF.

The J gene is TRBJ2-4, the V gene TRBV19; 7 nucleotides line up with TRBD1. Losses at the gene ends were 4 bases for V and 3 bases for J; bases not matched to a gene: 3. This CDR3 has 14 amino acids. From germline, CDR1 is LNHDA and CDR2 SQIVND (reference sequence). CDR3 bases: TGTGCCAGTAGTAACCGGGACAGCAAAAACATTCAGTACTTC. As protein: CASSNRDSKNIQYF.

CDR3 amino acids: CASMTGEYCTF. The CDR3 DNA is TGTGCCAGCATGACAGGGGAATATTGCACCTTC. This rearrangement joins TRBV6-2 or TRBV6-3 to TRBJ1-2, with 8 positions matching TRBD1. Germline V gene lookup returns CDR1 MNHEY and CDR2 SVGEGT. CDR3 length equals 11 residues. The ends lost 7 bases at V and 13 bases at J; junction bases unmatched: 8.

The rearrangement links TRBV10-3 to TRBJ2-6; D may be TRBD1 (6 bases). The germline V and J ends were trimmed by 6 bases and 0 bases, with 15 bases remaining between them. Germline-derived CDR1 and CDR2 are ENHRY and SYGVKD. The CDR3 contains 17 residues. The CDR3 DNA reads TGTGCCATCAGCGACCCGGGACAAACCTCTGGGGCCAACGTCCTGACTTTC. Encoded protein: CAISDPGQTSGANVLTF.

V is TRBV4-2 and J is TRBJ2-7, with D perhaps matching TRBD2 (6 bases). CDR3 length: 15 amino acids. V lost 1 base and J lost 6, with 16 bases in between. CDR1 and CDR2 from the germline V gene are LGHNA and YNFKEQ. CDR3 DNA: TGTGCCAGCAGCCAAGGGCCGGGGGATGGAGGCGAGCAGTACTTC. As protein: CASSQGPGDGGEQYF.